The source of this T cell receptor beta chain is a study of shared clonotypes between healthy human individuals. Notes on the study in general: Incomplete sequencing of sorted subsets was indicated by rarefaction despite large depth. Deeper or shallower sequencing was expected to change how clonotypes are shared among donors.

CD4+ cell separation produced CD45RA+ naive and CD45RA-negative memory subsets. Concerning this clone itself: Its antigen is as yet unknown.

Sequenced by immunoSEQ multiplex PCR; TCRdb stores in-frame clones only, minus some. The repertoire holds some 1.5 million clones, roughly 98% seen once, with 0.4% to 0.45% in the top ten. This CDR3 spans 16 amino acids. CDR1 and CDR2 (germline): MNHEY, SMNVEV (reference sequence). V was pared by 0 bases and J by 0 bases, with 12 bases between. The clonotype was recovered from a man under 40 in good health. Sequencing input: naive CD4+ T cells sorted from blood. Subset in this sample: CD45RA+ positively selected. The chain combines TRBV27 with TRBJ2-7; possibly TRBD1 or TRBD2 for D (5 bases each). The CDR3 here is CASSLSRGIGSYEQYF. In nucleotides, the CDR3 is TGTGCCAGCAGTTTATCGAGGGGAATCGGCTCCTACGAGCAGTACTTC.